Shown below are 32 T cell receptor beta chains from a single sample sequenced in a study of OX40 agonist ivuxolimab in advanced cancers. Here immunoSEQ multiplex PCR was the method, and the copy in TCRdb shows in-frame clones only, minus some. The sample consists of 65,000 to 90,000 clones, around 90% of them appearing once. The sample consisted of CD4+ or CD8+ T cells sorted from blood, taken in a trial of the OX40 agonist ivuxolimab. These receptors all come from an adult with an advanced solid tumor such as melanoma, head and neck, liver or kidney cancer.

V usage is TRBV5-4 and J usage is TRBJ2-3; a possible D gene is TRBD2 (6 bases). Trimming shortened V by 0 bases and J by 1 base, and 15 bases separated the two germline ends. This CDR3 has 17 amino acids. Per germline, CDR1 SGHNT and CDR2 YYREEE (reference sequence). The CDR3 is CASSLAFGRDGTDTQYF. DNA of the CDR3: TGTGCCAGCAGCTTGGCCTTCGGGAGAGACGGCACAGATACGCAGTATTTT.

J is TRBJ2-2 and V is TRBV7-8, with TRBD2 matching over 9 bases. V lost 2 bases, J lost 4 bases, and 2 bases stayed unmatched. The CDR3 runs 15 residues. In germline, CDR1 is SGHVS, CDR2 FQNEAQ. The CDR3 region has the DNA TGTGCCAGCAGCTTATGGGGACTAGCCACCGGGGAGCTGTTTTTT. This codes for CASSLWGLATGELFF.

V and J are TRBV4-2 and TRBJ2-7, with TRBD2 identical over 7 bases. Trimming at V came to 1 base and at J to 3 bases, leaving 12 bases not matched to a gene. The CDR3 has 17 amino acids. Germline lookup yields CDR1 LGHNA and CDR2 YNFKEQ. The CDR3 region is CASSQVGPGGRSYEQYF. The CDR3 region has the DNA TGTGCCAGCAGCCAAGTTGGTCCGGGCGGGAGAAGCTACGAGCAGTACTTC.

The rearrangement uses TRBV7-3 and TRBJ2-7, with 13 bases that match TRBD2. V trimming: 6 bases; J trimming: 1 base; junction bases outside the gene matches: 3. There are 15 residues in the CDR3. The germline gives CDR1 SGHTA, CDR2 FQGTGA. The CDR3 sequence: CASRRTSGSSYEQYF. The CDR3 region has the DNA TGTGCCAGCAGACGGACTAGCGGGAGTTCCTACGAGCAGTACTTC.

CDR3 coding DNA: TGTGCCAGCAGCTTCACAGGGGGCCTGACAGATACGCAGTATTTT. Residues: CASSFTGGLTDTQYF. The gene calls are TRBV7-9 and TRBJ2-3; TRBD1 matches at 9 bases. The length of the CDR3 is 15 residues. Germline V CDR1 and CDR2: SEHNR, FQNEAQ (reference sequence). Trimming at V came to 3 bases and at J to 3 bases, leaving 4 bases not matched to a gene.

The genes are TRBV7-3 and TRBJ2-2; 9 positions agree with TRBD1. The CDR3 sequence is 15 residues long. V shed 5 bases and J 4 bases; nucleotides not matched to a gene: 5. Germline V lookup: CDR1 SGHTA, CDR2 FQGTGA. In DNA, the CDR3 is TGTGCCAGCAGCAAGGGACAGGGACTCACCGGGGAGCTGTTTTTT. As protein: CASSKGQGLTGELFF.

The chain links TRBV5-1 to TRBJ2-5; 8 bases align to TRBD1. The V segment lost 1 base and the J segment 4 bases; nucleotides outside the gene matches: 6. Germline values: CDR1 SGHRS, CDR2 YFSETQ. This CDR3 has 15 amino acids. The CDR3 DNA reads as TGCGCCAGCAGCTTGTTACCAGGGGGCGGAGAGACCCAGTACTTC. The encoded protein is CASSLLPGGGETQYF. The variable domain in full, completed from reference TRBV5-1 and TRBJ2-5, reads KAGVTQTPRYLIKTRGQQVTLSCSPISGHRSVSWYQQTPGQGLQFLFEYFSETQRNKGNFPGRFSGRQFSNSRSEMNVSTLELGDSALYLCASSLLPGGGETQYFGPGTRLLVL.

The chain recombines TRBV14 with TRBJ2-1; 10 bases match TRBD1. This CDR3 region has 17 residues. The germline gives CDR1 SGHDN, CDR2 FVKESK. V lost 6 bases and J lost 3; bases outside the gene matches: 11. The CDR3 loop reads CASSDTSTGGHYNEQFF. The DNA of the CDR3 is TGTGCCAGCAGTGACACGTCGACAGGGGGCCACTACAATGAGCAGTTCTTC.

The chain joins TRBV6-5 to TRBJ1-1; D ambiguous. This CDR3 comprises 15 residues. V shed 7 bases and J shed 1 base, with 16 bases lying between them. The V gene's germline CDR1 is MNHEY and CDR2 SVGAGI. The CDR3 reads CASKPEGTTNTEAFF. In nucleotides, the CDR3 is TGTGCCAGCAAACCTGAGGGAACCACGAACACTGAAGCTTTCTTT.

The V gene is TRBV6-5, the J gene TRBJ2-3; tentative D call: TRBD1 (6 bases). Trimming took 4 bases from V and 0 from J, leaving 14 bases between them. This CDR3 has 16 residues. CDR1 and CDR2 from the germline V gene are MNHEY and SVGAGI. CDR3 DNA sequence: TGTGCCAGCAGTTCCGATACAGGGTTTAGCACAGATACGCAGTATTTT. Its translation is CASSSDTGFSTDTQYF.

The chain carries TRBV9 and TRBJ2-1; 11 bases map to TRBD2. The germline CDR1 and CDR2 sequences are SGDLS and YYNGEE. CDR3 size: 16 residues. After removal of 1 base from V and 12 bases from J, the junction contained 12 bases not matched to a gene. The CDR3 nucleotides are TGTGCCAGCAGCGTATCTAGCGGGAGGTATCCAATTGTGCAGTTCTTC. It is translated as CASSVSSGRYPIVQFF.

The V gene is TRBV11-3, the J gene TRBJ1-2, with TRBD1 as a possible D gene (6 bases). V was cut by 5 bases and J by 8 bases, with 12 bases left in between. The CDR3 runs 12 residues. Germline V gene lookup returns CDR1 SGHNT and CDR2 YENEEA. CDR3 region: CASSTQGRGYTF. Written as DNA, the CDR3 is TGTGCCAGCAGCACACAGGGCCGAGGCTACACCTTC.

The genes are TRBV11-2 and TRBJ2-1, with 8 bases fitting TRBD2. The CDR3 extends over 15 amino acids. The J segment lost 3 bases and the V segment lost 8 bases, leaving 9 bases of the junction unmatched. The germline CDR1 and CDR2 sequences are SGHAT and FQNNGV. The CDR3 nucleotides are TGTGCCAGCGATCCCGGGACTAGGAGCTACAATGAGCAGTTCTTC. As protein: CASDPGTRSYNEQFF.

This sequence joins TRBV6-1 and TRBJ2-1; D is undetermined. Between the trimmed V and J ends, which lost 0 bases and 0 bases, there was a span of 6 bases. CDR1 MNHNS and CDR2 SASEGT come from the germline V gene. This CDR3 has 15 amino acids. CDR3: CASSEAKSSYNEQFF. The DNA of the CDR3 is TGTGCCAGCAGTGAAGCCAAAAGCTCCTACAATGAGCAGTTCTTC.

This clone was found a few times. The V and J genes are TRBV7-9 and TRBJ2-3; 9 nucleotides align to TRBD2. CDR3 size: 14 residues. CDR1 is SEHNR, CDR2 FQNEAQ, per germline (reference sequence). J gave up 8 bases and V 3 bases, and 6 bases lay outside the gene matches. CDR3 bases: TGTGCCAGCAGCTTGAGTAGCGGGAGTGGTACGCAGTATTTT. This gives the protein CASSLSSGSGTQYF. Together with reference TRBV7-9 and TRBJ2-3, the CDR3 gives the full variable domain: DTGVSQNPRHKITKRGQNVTFRCDPISEHNRLYWYRQTLGQGPEFLTYFQNEAQLEKSRLLSDRFSAERPKGSFSTLEIQRTEQGDSAMYLCASSLSSGSGTQYFGPGTRLTVL.

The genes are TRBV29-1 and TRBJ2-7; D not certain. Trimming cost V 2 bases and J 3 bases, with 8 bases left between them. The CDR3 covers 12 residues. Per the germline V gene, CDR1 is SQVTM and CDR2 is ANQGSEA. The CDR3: CSVEFLVYEQYF. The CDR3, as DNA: TGCAGCGTTGAATTTTTGGTCTACGAGCAGTACTTC.

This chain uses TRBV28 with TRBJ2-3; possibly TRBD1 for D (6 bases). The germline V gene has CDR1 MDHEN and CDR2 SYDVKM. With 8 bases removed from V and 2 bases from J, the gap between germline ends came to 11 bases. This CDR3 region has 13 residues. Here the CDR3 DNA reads TGTGCCAGCTTACAGGGACACACAGATACGCAGTATTTT. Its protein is CASLQGHTDTQYF.

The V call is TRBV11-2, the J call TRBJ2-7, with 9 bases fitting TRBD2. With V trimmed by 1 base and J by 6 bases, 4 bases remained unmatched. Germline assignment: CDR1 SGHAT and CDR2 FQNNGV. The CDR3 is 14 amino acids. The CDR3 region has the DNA TGTGCCAGCAGCTTAGTGCGGGAGGGTATCGAGCAGTACTTC. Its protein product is CASSLVREGIEQYF.

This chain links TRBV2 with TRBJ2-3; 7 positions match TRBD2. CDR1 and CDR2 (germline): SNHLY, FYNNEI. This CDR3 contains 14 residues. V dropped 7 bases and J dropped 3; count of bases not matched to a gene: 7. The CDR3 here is CASKVREETDTQYF. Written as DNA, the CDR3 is TGTGCCAGCAAGGTACGGGAGGAAACAGATACGCAGTATTTT.

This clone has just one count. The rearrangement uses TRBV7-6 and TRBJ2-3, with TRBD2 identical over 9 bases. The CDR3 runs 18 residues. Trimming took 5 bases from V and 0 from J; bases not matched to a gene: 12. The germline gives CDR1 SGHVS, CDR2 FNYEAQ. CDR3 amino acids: CASSQGSGRTASTDTQYF. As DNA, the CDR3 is TGTGCCAGCAGCCAGGGGAGCGGGAGGACCGCTAGCACAGATACGCAGTATTTT.

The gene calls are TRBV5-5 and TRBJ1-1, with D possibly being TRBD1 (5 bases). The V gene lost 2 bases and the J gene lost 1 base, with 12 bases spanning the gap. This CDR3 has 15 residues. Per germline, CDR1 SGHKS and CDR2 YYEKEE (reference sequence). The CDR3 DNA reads TGTGCCAGCAGCTTCGGATCGGGGCGGAACACTGAAGCTTTCTTT. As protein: CASSFGSGRNTEAFF.

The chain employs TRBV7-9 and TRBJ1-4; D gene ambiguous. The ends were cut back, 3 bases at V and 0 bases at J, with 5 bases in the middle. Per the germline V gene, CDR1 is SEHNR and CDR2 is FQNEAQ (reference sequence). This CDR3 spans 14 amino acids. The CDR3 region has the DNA TGTGCCAGCAGCTTCGGAACAACTAATGAAAAACTGTTTTTT. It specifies CASSFGTTNEKLFF.

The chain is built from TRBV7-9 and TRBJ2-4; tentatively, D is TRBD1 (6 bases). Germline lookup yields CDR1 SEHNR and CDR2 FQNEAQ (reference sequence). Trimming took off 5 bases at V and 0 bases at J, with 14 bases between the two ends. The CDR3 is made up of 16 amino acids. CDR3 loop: CASSPRGGLAKNIQYF. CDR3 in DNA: TGTGCCAGCAGCCCGAGAGGGGGTTTAGCCAAAAACATTCAGTACTTC.

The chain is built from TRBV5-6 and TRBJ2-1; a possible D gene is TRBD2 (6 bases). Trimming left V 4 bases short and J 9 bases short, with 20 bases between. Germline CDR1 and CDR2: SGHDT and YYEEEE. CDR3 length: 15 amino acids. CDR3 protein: CASSREKGRDVEQFF. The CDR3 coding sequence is TGTGCCAGCAGCCGGGAGAAGGGCCGGGACGTTGAGCAGTTCTTC.

The CDR3 sequence is CASSEALGGREETQYF. CDR3 coding DNA: TGTGCCAGCAGTGAAGCGCTAGGCGGGAGAGAGGAGACCCAGTACTTC. The genes are TRBV2 and TRBJ2-5; 7 positions agree with TRBD2. Germline V gene data show CDR1 as SNHLY and CDR2 as FYNNEI. This CDR3 region has 16 residues. V shed 0 bases and J 5 bases; nucleotides not matched to a gene: 9.

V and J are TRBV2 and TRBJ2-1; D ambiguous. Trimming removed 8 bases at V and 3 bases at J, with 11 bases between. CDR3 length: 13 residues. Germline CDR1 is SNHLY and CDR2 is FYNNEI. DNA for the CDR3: TGTGCCAGCGAGACACAATACTACAATGAGCAGTTCTTC. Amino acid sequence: CASETQYYNEQFF.

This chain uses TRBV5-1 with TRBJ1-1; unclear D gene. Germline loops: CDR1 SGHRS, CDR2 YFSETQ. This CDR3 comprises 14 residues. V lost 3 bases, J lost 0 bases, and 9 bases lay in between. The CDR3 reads CASSSAVMNTEAFF. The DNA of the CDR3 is TGCGCCAGCAGCTCGGCAGTCATGAACACTGAAGCTTTCTTT.

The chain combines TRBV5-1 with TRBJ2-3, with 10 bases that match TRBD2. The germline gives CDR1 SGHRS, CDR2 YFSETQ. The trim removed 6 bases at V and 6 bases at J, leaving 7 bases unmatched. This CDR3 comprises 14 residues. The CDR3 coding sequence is TGCGCCAGCACCCCTAGCGGGAGAGCGGATACGCAGTATTTT. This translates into CASTPSGRADTQYF.

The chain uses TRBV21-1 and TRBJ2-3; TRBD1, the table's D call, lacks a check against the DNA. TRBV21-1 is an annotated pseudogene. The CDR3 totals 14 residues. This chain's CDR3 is CASNLQGAGDTQYF. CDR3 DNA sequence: TGTGCCAGCAACCTACAGGGGGCCGGGGATACGCAGTATTTT.

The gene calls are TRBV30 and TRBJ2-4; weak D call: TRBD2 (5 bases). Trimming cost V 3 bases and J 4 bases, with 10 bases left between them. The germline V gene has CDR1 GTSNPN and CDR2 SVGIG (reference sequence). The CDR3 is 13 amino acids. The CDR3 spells CAWSAGPKNIQYF. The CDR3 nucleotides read TGTGCCTGGAGCGCGGGCCCAAAAAACATTCAGTACTTC.

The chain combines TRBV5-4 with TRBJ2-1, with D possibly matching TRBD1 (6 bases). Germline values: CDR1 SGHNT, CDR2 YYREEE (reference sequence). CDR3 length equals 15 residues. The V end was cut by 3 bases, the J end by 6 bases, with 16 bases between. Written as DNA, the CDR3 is TGTGCCAGCAGCTCCAACAGGGTGAGAGGCAATGAGCAGTTCTTC. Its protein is CASSSNRVRGNEQFF.

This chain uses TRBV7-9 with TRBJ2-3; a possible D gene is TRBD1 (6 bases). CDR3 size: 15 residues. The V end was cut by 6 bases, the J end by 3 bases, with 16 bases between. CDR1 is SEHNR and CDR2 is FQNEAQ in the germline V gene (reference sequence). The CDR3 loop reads CASSPTGRGTDTQYF. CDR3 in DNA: TGTGCCAGCAGTCCAACTGGCAGGGGTACAGATACGCAGTATTTT. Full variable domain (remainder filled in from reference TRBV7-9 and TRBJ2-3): DTGVSQNPRHKITKRGQNVTFRCDPISEHNRLYWYRQTLGQGPEFLTYFQNEAQLEKSRLLSDRFSAERPKGSFSTLEIQRTEQGDSAMYLCASSPTGRGTDTQYFGPGTRLTVL.